The T cell receptor (beta chain) described here comes from a study of T cell clones after liver transplantation. The study, taken as a whole, reports: The donor-reactive repertoire was only partly measurable in a couple of subjects, lacking donor cells.

This clone was counted a few times. Its target is unknown. Clones were sequenced by immunoSEQ multiplex PCR, and TCRdb holds only the in-frame ones, with some missing. The data hold around 80,000 clones, with over 80% observed a single time. The CDR3 is 15 amino acids. The germline V gene encodes CDR1 SGHDT and CDR2 YYEEEE. Trimming took off 1 base at V and 4 bases at J, with 12 bases between the two ends. This TCR was sampled from a human patient who received a liver transplant. Part of the T cells may come from the graft donor. Sequences were derived from CD4+ T cells from blood, sampled roughly 3.5 years after liver transplant. The chain recombines TRBV5-6 with TRBJ2-1; a weak D match, TRBD2 (6 bases). The CDR3 bases are TGTGCCAGCAGCTTGATGGGAGGTCGGTACAATGAGCAGTTCTTC. This codes for CASSLMGGRYNEQFF.